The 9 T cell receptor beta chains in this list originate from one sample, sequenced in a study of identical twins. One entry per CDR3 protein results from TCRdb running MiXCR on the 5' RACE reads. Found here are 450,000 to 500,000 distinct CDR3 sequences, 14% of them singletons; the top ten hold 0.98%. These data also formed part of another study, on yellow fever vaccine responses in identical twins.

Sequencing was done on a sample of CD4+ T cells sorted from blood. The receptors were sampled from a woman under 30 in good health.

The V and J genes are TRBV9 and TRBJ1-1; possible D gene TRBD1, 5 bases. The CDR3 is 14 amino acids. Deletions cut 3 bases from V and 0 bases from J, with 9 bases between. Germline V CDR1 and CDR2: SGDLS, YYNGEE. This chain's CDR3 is CASSEKGMNTEAFF. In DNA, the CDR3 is TGTGCCAGCAGCGAGAAGGGGATGAACACTGAAGCTTTCTTT. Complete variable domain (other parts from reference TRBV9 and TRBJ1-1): DSGVTQTPKHLITATGQRVTLRCSPRSGDLSVYWYQQSLDQGLQFLIQYYNGEERAKGNILERFSAQQFPDLHSELNLSSLELGDSALYFCASSEKGMNTEAFFGQGTRLTVV.

The CDR3, as DNA: TGTGCCAGCAGTTACGGCGAGAGTTCACCCCTCCACTTT. It translates to CASSYGESSPLHF. J is TRBJ1-6 and V is TRBV6-2 or TRBV6-3; D not certain. Between the trimmed V and J ends, which lost 2 bases and 9 bases, there was a span of 8 bases. CDR1 MNHEY and CDR2 SVGEGT come from the germline V gene. The CDR3 totals 13 residues.

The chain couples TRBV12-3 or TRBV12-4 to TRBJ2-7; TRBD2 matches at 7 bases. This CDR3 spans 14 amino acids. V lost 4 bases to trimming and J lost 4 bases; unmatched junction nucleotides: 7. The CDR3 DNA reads TGTGCCAGCAGTTCTGGACTAGGGGTGTACGAGCAGTACTTC. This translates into CASSSGLGVYEQYF.

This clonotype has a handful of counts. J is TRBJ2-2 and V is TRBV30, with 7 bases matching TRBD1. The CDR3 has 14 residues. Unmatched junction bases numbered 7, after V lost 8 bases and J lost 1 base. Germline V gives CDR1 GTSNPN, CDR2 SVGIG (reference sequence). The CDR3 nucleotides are TGTGCCGGGGGACAGCCCCTGAACACCGGGGAGCTGTTTTTT. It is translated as CAGGQPLNTGELFF.

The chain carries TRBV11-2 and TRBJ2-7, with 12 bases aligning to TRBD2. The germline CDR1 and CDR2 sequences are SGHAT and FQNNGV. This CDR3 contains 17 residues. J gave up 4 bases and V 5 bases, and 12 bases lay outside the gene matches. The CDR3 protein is CASSGLAGRAGGYEQYF. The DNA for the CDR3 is TGTGCCAGCAGCGGACTAGCGGGGAGAGCGGGAGGGTACGAGCAGTACTTC.

CDR3 amino acids: CSAERDTDYGYTF. DNA of the CDR3: TGCAGTGCCGAGAGGGACACCGACTATGGCTACACCTTC. This chain connects TRBV20-1 to TRBJ1-2; a weak D match, TRBD1 (6 bases). CDR1 and CDR2 (germline): DFQATT, SNEGSKA (reference sequence). Deletions cut 6 bases from V and 3 bases from J, with 14 bases between. The CDR3 has 13 residues.

In DNA, the CDR3 is TGTGCCAGCAGCGCCGGGCCCCTGATCCAAGAGACCCAGTACTTC. Its protein product is CASSAGPLIQETQYF. The J gene is TRBJ2-5, the V gene TRBV7-9, with D uncertain. Trimming left V 5 bases short and J 1 base short, with 14 bases between. CDR1 and CDR2 (germline): SEHNR, FQNEAQ (reference sequence). This CDR3 is built from 15 residues.

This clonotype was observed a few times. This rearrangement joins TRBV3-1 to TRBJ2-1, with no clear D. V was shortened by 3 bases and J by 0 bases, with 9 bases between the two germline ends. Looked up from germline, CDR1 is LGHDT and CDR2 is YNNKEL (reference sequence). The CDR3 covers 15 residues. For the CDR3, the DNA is TGTGCCAGCAGCCAGCGTGCGAGCTCCTACAATGAGCAGTTCTTC. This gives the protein CASSQRASSYNEQFF.

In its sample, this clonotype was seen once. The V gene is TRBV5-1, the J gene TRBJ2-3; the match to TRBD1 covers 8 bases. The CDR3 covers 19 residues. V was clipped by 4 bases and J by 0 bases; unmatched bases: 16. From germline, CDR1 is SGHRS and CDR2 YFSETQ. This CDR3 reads CASSPKQTRTGPSTDTQYF. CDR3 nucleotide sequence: TGCGCCAGCAGCCCCAAGCAGACCCGGACAGGGCCTAGCACAGATACGCAGTATTTT.